What follows are 25 T cell receptor beta chains derived from one specimen sequenced in a study of blood T cell repertoires in COVID-19. Method: immunoSEQ multiplex PCR; TCRdb's copy keeps in-frame clones and lacks some. The sample gives around 150,000 clones, nearly 80% of which show up once; about 3.2% is in the top ten. Sequences were obtained from PBMCs or T cells enriched from blood (not recorded which). These receptors were taken from a woman in her 50s who had recovered from COVID-19.

The chain has TRBV30 and TRBJ1-5; no definite D call. V shed 1 base and J shed 1 base, with 5 bases lying between them. This CDR3 spans 13 amino acids. Germline V gene lookup returns CDR1 GTSNPN and CDR2 SVGIG (reference sequence). CDR3 coding DNA: TGTGCCTGGAGTGGGGAGAGCAATCAGCCCCAGCATTTT. Amino acid sequence: CAWSGESNQPQHF.

This sequence joins TRBV7-9 and TRBJ2-5; 7 nucleotides align to TRBD1. Trimming at V came to 5 bases and at J to 3 bases, leaving 3 bases not matched to a gene. The CDR3 length is 13 residues. Germline CDR1 is SEHNR and CDR2 is FQNEAQ (reference sequence). As DNA, the CDR3 is TGTGCCAGCAGCCCAGGACAGGAAGAGACCCAGTACTTC. This gives the protein CASSPGQEETQYF.

The genes are TRBV11-2 and TRBJ2-3; 11 nucleotides match TRBD2. Germline V lookup: CDR1 SGHAT, CDR2 FQNNGV. The CDR3 totals 16 residues. The junction had 9 bases not matched to a gene; V was cut back by 5 bases and J by 5 bases. DNA of the CDR3: TGTGCCAGCAGCGCAAATAGGCTAGCGGGAGGAGATACGCAGTATTTT. Protein product: CASSANRLAGGDTQYF.

The CDR3 sequence is CASSNPGGGAAGELFF. DNA for the CDR3: TGTGCCAGCAGCAACCCGGGCGGGGGGGCTGCCGGGGAGCTGTTTTTT. J is TRBJ2-2 and V is TRBV9; TRBD2 agrees at 9 bases. The germline V gene has CDR1 SGDLS and CDR2 YYNGEE. The CDR3 covers 16 residues. V was clipped by 4 bases and J by 6 bases; unmatched bases: 10.

The J gene is TRBJ1-6, the V gene TRBV29-1; D call uncertain. The CDR3 runs to 15 residues. Germline CDR1 SQVTM, CDR2 ANQGSEA. V dropped 7 bases and J dropped 0 bases, with 13 bases sitting between them. This chain's CDR3 is CSALGAVSYNSPLHF. In nucleotides, the CDR3 is TGCAGCGCCCTGGGAGCGGTCTCCTATAATTCACCCCTCCACTTT.

The V and J genes are TRBV6-5 and TRBJ2-7, with 11 bases identical to TRBD2. The CDR3 sequence is 14 residues long. CDR1 and CDR2 (germline): MNHEY, SVGAGI. V lost 7 bases to trimming and J lost 5 bases; unmatched junction nucleotides: 7. This chain's CDR3 is CASILTSGNHEQYF. The CDR3 nucleotides read TGTGCCAGCATTTTGACTAGCGGGAACCACGAGCAGTACTTC.

This chain links TRBV6-6 with TRBJ2-1, with D maybe TRBD2 (6 bases). Germline V lookup: CDR1 MNHNY, CDR2 SVGAGI (reference sequence). This CDR3 has 15 amino acids. The V gene lost 3 bases and the J gene lost 6 bases, with 15 bases spanning the gap. CDR3 residues: CASSYRPLGGNEQFF. For the CDR3, the DNA is TGTGCCAGCAGTTATCGCCCATTGGGGGGCAATGAGCAGTTCTTC.

This chain uses TRBV11-2 with TRBJ2-7, with a weak D call TRBD1 (5 bases). Germline V gene sequence: CDR1 SGHAT, CDR2 FQNNGV. The CDR3 is 15 amino acids. The V end was cut by 0 bases, the J end by 7 bases, with 16 bases between. The CDR3 DNA reads TGTGCCAGCAGCTTAGACCCCGACAGTTTTGGGGAGCAGTACTTC. This sequence encodes CASSLDPDSFGEQYF.

The V and J genes are TRBV9 and TRBJ1-2, with a weak D call TRBD1 (5 bases). The CDR3 is 13 residues long. V was pared by 3 bases and J by 2 bases, with 8 bases between. Germline CDR1 and CDR2: SGDLS and YYNGEE. In nucleotides, the CDR3 is TGTGCCAGCAGCGGGACAATGAACTATGGCTACACCTTC. This codes for CASSGTMNYGYTF.

The chain is built from TRBV10-3 and TRBJ2-3, with 10 bases aligning to TRBD1. CDR3 length equals 14 residues. CDR1 and CDR2 (germline): ENHRY, SYGVKD. J gave up 6 bases and V 6 bases, and 6 bases lay outside the gene matches. The CDR3 bases are TGTGCCATCAGGGGGACAGGGGCCCCGGATACGCAGTATTTT. Translated: CAIRGTGAPDTQYF.

The chain employs TRBV2 and TRBJ2-1; D uncertain. The germline gives CDR1 SNHLY, CDR2 FYNNEI. V was cut by 5 bases and J by 0 bases, with 14 bases left in between. CDR3 length: 16 residues. CDR3 in amino acids: CASSSRLRLSYNEQFF. In DNA form, the CDR3 reads TGTGCCAGCAGTTCCCGACTTCGGCTCTCCTACAATGAGCAGTTCTTC.

This clone showed up just a few times. The rearrangement uses TRBV5-1 and TRBJ1-2; 8 bases agree with TRBD1. The germline V gene has CDR1 SGHRS and CDR2 YFSETQ. Germline trimming cut 5 bases from V and 4 bases from J; bases unmatched to any gene: 4. The CDR3 runs to 13 residues. CDR3 nucleotide sequence: TGCGCCAGCAGACGGGACAGGTCCTATGGCTACACCTTC. It specifies CASRRDRSYGYTF.

The chain is built from TRBV5-1 and TRBJ2-3; D might be TRBD1 (8 bases). The CDR3 spans 13 residues. Germline values: CDR1 SGHRS, CDR2 YFSETQ. Trimming pared 9 bases from V and 6 bases from J, leaving 17 bases between. The CDR3 DNA is TGCGCCACCTCGGAACAGGGGGGGGATACGCAGTATTTT. It codes for CATSEQGGDTQYF.

This rearrangement joins TRBV9 to TRBJ2-1, with D possibly matching TRBD2 (6 bases). Deletions cut 3 bases from V and 4 bases from J, with 11 bases between. The CDR3 sequence is 14 residues long. Germline loops: CDR1 SGDLS, CDR2 YYNGEE. CDR3 DNA sequence: TGTGCCAGCAGCGGGGACTCAGCGTACAATGAGCAGTTCTTC. Amino acid sequence: CASSGDSAYNEQFF.

The genes are TRBV3-1 (or the pseudogene TRBV3-2) and TRBJ2-7, with 9 nucleotides matching TRBD1. CDR3 length equals 15 residues. The germline CDR1 and CDR2 sequences are LGHDT and YNNKEL (reference sequence). V lost 0 bases, J lost 4 bases, and 4 bases stayed unmatched. The CDR3 loop is CASSQDLGTGYEQYF. Here the CDR3 DNA reads TGTGCCAGCAGCCAAGATCTAGGGACAGGGTACGAGCAGTACTTC.

The chain links TRBV12-3 or TRBV12-4 to TRBJ1-1, with a possible D match to TRBD1 (5 bases). V lost 3 bases to trimming and J lost 5 bases, with 10 bases between them. The CDR3 extends over 13 amino acids. The CDR3 nucleotides read TGTGCCAGCAGTTTTATAGGGGCTACTGAAGCTTTCTTT. It encodes CASSFIGATEAFF.

The chain links TRBV5-1 to TRBJ2-1; possibly TRBD1 for D (6 bases). V lost 3 bases and J 4 bases, leaving 14 bases between the germline ends. The CDR3 loop spans 15 amino acids. Germline assignment: CDR1 SGHRS and CDR2 YFSETQ. The CDR3, as DNA: TGCGCCAGCAGCTCGGAGACAGGCTCATACAATGAGCAGTTCTTC. This sequence encodes CASSSETGSYNEQFF.

This clone was counted between two and nine times. This chain joins TRBV6-5 and TRBJ2-7, with 7 bases lining up with TRBD1. The CDR3 contains 14 residues. The germline V gene has CDR1 MNHEY and CDR2 SVGAGI. The ends lost 2 bases at V and 2 bases at J; junction bases unmatched: 3. The CDR3 loop reads CASSYGQGAYEQYF. CDR3 DNA: TGTGCCAGCAGTTACGGGCAGGGGGCCTACGAGCAGTACTTC.

The V and J genes are TRBV11-1 and TRBJ1-5; D not resolved. Germline CDR1 is SGHAT and CDR2 is FQDESV (reference sequence). V was shortened by 5 bases and J by 3 bases, with 8 bases between the two germline ends. The CDR3 loop spans 13 amino acids. The CDR3 coding sequence is TGTGCCAGCAGCCTCGGGGACAATCAGCCCCAGCATTTT. Protein sequence: CASSLGDNQPQHF. The full variable domain, its missing parts supplied by reference TRBV11-1 and TRBJ1-5, is EAEVAQSPRYKITEKSQAVAFWCDPISGHATLYWYRQILGQGPELLVQFQDESVVDDSQLPKDRFSAERLKGVDSTLKIQPAELGDSAMYLCASSLGDNQPQHFGDGTRLSIL.

The V and J genes are TRBV30 and TRBJ1-2; 7 nucleotides line up with TRBD1. The junction had 5 bases not matched to a gene; V was cut back by 3 bases and J by 7 bases. The CDR3 extends over 12 amino acids. CDR1 GTSNPN and CDR2 SVGIG come from the germline V gene (reference sequence). As DNA, the CDR3 is TGTGCCTGGAGGAAGGCAGGGGGTGGCTACACCTTC. This encodes CAWRKAGGGYTF.

The chain links TRBV24-1 to TRBJ1-1; D uncertain. Germline V CDR1 and CDR2: KGHDR, SFDVKD. This CDR3 has 13 residues. The V gene lost 7 bases and the J gene lost 7 bases, with 15 bases spanning the gap. CDR3 residues: CATRGGPGSEAFF. The CDR3 DNA reads as TGTGCCACCAGAGGAGGGCCTGGCAGTGAAGCTTTCTTT.

V usage is TRBV23-1 and J usage is TRBJ2-1; D might be TRBD1 (5 bases). TRBV23-1 is placed among ORFs of uncertain function. Trimming cost V 0 bases and J 1 base, with 10 bases left between them. The CDR3 is 16 amino acids. The CDR3 protein is CASSQSEKGSYNEQFF. DNA for the CDR3: TGCGCCAGCAGTCAATCGGAAAAGGGGTCCTACAATGAGCAGTTCTTC.

The chain's CDR3 is CASSHGLAFTDTQYF. The DNA of the CDR3 is TGCGCCAGCAGCCATGGACTAGCGTTCACAGATACGCAGTATTTT. The chain joins TRBV4-1 to TRBJ2-3; 9 positions agree with TRBD2. With 3 bases clipped from V and 2 bases from J, the junction kept 3 bases outside the gene matches. The CDR3 is 15 residues long. Germline loops: CDR1 MGHRA, CDR2 YSYEKL.

This chain joins TRBV12-3 or TRBV12-4 and TRBJ1-1; possibly TRBD1 for D (6 bases). The CDR3 runs to 11 residues. V was clipped by 6 bases and J by 4 bases, with 6 bases between them. The DNA for the CDR3 is TGTGCCAGCAGAGGGGGCACTGAAGCTTTCTTT. Its protein is CASRGGTEAFF.

This clone was observed a handful of times. The V and J genes are TRBV5-1 and TRBJ2-7; 9 bases line up with TRBD1. In germline, CDR1 is SGHRS, CDR2 YFSETQ. The CDR3 is made up of 12 amino acids. The V gene end was trimmed by 3 bases and the J gene end by 7 bases; junction bases not matched to a gene: 2. The CDR3 sequence is CASSSGQGEQYF. CDR3 sequence (DNA): TGCGCCAGCAGCTCCGGACAGGGGGAGCAGTACTTC. Variable domain in full (rest from reference TRBV5-1 and TRBJ2-7): KAGVTQTPRYLIKTRGQQVTLSCSPISGHRSVSWYQQTPGQGLQFLFEYFSETQRNKGNFPGRFSGRQFSNSRSEMNVSTLELGDSALYLCASSSGQGEQYFGPGTRLTVT.